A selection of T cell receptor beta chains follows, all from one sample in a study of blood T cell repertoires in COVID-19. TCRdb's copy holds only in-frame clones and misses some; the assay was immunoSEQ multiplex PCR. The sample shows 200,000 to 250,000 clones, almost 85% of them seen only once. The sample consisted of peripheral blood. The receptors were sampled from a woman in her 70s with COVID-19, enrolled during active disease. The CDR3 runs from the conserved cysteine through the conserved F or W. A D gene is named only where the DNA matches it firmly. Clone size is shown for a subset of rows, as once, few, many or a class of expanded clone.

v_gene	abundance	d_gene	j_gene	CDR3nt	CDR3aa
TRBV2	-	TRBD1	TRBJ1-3	TGTGCCAGCAGTCCCGACAGGGTGGATGGAAACACCATATATTTT	CASSPDRVDGNTIYF
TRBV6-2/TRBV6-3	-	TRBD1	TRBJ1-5	TGTGCCAGCAGTTACGACGGGACAGGAAACAATCAGCCCCAGCATTTT	CASSYDGTGNNQPQHF
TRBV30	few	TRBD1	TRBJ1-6	TGTGCCTGTACCACAGGGGGTTATTCACCCCTCCACTTT	CACTTGGYSPLHF
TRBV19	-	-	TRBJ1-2	TGTGCCAGCGCCCGTAAGGCCCAGGACTATGGCTACACCTTC	CASARKAQDYGYTF
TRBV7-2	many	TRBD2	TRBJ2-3	TGTGCCAGCAGTTCAGGGACTACCACAGATACGCAGTATTTT	CASSSGTTTDTQYF
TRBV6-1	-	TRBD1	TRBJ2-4	TGTGCCAGCAGTGAAGCTGTTCCGGGACAGGGTCCCTTAATAGCCAAAAACATTCAGTACTTC	CASSEAVPGQGPLIAKNIQYF
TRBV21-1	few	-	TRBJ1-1	TGTGCCAGCAGCAAAGAAACGATTTCAGGGTCCACTGAAGCTTTCTTT	CASSKETISGSTEAFF
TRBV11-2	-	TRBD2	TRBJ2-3	TGTGCCAGCAGCTTTAATGGCGGGGGGGATACGCAGTATTTT	CASSFNGGGDTQYF
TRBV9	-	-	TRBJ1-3	TGTGCCAGCAGCGTGAAGGGGATAGCTGGAAACACCATATATTTT	CASSVKGIAGNTIYF
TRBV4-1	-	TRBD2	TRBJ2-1	TGCGCCAGCAGCAAATTTGGGACTAGCGGGACCTACAATGAGCAGTTCTTC	CASSKFGTSGTYNEQFF
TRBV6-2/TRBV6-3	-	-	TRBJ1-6	TGTGCCAGCAGTTACTCGACTGGAGATGCGTCACCCCTCCACTTT	CASSYSTGDASPLHF
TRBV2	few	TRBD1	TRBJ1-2	TGTGCCAGCAGTCCTGACAGGGAAGTTGGCTACACCTTC	CASSPDREVGYTF
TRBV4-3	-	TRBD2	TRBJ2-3	TGCGCCAGCAGCCAAGGACTAGCGGGCCGGGATACGCAGTATTTT	CASSQGLAGRDTQYF
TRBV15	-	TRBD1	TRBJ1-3	TGTGCCACCAGCAGAGGGGACAGGAACTCTGGAAACACCATATATTTT	CATSRGDRNSGNTIYF
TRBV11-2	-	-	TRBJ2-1	TGTGCCAGCAGCTTAGTGCCAGACTACAATGAGCAGTTCTTC	CASSLVPDYNEQFF
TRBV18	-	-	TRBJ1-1	TGTGCCAGCTCACCAGGGGACACCTTTAGAGATGGGACTGAAGCTTTCTTT	CASSPGDTFRDGTEAFF
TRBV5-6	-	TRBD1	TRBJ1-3	TGTGCCAGCACAGCGACAGGGCTCTCCTCTGGAAACACCATATATTTT	CASTATGLSSGNTIYF
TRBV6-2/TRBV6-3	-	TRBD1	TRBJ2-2	TGTGCCAGCAGCCTACAGGGGGCCGGGGAGCTGTTTTTT	CASSLQGAGELFF
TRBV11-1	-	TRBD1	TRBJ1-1	TGTGCCAGCAGCCCGACAGGGCGTACGAACACTGAAGCTTTCTTT	CASSPTGRTNTEAFF
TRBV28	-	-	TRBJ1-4	TGTGCCAGCAGTTTATTCGCGGGATCTGCAACTAATGAAAAACTGTTTTTT	CASSLFAGSATNEKLFF
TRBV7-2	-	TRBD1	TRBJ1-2	TGTGCCAGCAGCTTGGACAGGGCAGGGGGCTACACCTTC	CASSLDRAGGYTF
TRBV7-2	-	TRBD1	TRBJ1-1	TGTGCCAGCAGTTCCGGGACAGGGGTCACTGAAGCTTTCTTT	CASSSGTGVTEAFF
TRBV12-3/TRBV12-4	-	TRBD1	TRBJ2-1	TGTGCCAGCAGACGGACAGGATTTGAGCAGTTCTTC	CASRRTGFEQFF
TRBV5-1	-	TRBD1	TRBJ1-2	TGCGCCAGCAGCCGGGGACAGGGGGCGAAAGTCTATGGCTACACCTTC	CASSRGQGAKVYGYTF
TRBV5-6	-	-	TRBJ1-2	TGTGCCAGCAGCTTGAGAACAGGTTACTATGGCTACACCTTC	CASSLRTGYYGYTF
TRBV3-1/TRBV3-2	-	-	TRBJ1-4	TGTGCCAGCAGCCAACCCAGGGCGGTAGAAAAACTGTTTTTT	CASSQPRAVEKLFF
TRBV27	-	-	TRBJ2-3	TGTGCCAGCAGTTTCCTTAGCACAGATACGCAGTATTTT	CASSFLSTDTQYF
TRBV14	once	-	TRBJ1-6	TGTGCCAGCAGCCAAGGGACAGTATCACCCCTCCACTTT	CASSQGTVSPLHF
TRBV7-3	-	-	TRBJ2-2	TGTGCCAGCAGCTCGGACGGGGCCGGGGAGCTGTTTTTT	CASSSDGAGELFF
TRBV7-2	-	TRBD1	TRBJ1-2	TGTGCCAGCAGCTTAGTAGGGACAGGGAGGATGGATGGCTACACCTTC	CASSLVGTGRMDGYTF
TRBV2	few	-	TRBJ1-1	TGTGCCAGCAGTGAAAGTAGGGGGACTGAAGCTTTCTTT	CASSESRGTEAFF
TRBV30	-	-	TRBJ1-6	TGTGCCTGGAGTGTGGGGGCAGATTCACCCCTCCACTTT	CAWSVGADSPLHF
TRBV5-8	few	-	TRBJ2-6	TGTGCCAGCAGCTTGGGGGACTTCTCTGGGGCCAACGTCCTGACTTTC	CASSLGDFSGANVLTF
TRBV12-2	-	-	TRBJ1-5	TGTGCAAGTCGCTTTGGGGACAGGGGTGATAGCAATCAGCCCCAGCATTTT	CASRFGDRGDSNQPQHF
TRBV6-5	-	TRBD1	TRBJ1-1	TGTGCCAGCAGGATGGACAGGGCGAACACTGAAGCTTTCTTT	CASRMDRANTEAFF
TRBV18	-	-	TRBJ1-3	TGTGCCAGCTCACCCAACGCAGGGCACTCTGGAAACACCATATATTTT	CASSPNAGHSGNTIYF
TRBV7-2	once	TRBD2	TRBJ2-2	TGTGCCAGCAGCCTGGGACTAGGGGACACCGGGGAGCTGTTTTTT	CASSLGLGDTGELFF
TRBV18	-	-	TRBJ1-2	TGTGCCAGCTCACCCCTCGAGTTCTATGGCTACACCTTC	CASSPLEFYGYTF
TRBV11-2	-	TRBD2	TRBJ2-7	TGTGCCAGCAGCTTAGATCCTAGCGGGTTCTACGAGCAGTACTTC	CASSLDPSGFYEQYF
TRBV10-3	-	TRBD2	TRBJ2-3	TGTGCCATCAGGGAGAGCGGGAGTAATACAGATACGCAGTATTTT	CAIRESGSNTDTQYF
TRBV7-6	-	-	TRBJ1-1	TGTGCCAGCAGCCAAACAGGGAGCACTGAAGCTTTCTTT	CASSQTGSTEAFF
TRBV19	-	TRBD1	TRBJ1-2	TGTGCCAGTAGTCAAACGGACAGGGGTTCGATAGGCTACACCTTC	CASSQTDRGSIGYTF
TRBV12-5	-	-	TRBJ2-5	TGTGCTAGTGAGCTGACTAGGGGTGAGACCCAGTACTTC	CASELTRGETQYF
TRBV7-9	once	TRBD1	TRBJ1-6	TGTGCCAGCAGCTTGGGACAGGGCTCACCCCTCCACTTT	CASSLGQGSPLHF
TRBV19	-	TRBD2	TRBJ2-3	TGTGCCAGTAGTATTGGGGGTACTAGCGGGGGTTGGGATACGCAGTATTTT	CASSIGGTSGGWDTQYF